One and the same sample provided the 3 T cell receptor beta chains below, sequenced in a study of shared clonotypes between healthy human individuals. Clones were read by immunoSEQ multiplex PCR, and TCRdb kept only the in-frame ones, dropping some. In the table there are about 2.1 million clones, around 95% of which are singletons. CD45RO-negative, CCR7-positively selected cells formed the naive CD8 fraction, excluding terminally differentiated effector memory CD45RA+ cells. What was sequenced was naive CD8+ T cells from PBMCs. These receptors all come from a man in his late teens or twenties in good health. Some clones in this sample may be carry-over from other donors' samples.

The chain uses TRBV27 and TRBJ2-5, with D perhaps TRBD1 or TRBD2 (5 bases each). Germline V lookup: CDR1 MNHEY, CDR2 SMNVEV (reference sequence). Trimming removed 4 bases from V and 11 bases from J, with 17 bases in between. The CDR3 has 13 amino acids. This CDR3 reads CASSSRDGTCQYF. CDR3 sequence (DNA): TGTGCCAGCAGTTCCCGGGACGGAACTTGTCAGTACTTC.

The chain carries TRBV7-9 and TRBJ1-1, with D perhaps TRBD1 (5 bases). The CDR3 covers 12 residues. V lost 4 bases, J lost 5 bases, and 8 bases lay in between. CDR1 and CDR2 from the germline V gene are SEHNR and FQNEAQ (reference sequence). Here the CDR3 DNA reads TGTGCCAGCAGCTATACAGGTACTGAAGCTTTCTTT. Amino acid sequence: CASSYTGTEAFF.

J is TRBJ2-2 and V is TRBV5-1; 8 bases map to TRBD2. The CDR3 has 20 amino acids. Germline V lookup: CDR1 SGHRS, CDR2 YFSETQ. J gave up 7 bases and V 2 bases, and 22 bases lay outside the gene matches. CDR3 protein: CASSLFGPLGAGERDGELFF. The CDR3 DNA follows: TGCGCCAGCAGCTTATTCGGCCCTTTGGGAGCGGGAGAAAGGGACGGGGAGCTGTTTTTT.